This TCR beta chain was observed in a study of OX40 agonist ivuxolimab in advanced cancers. Background on the study: Prior anti-PD-1, anti-PD-L1 or anti-CTLA-4 therapy was allowed; over 30% had some. Study-level findings and limits: Within 6 weeks, CD4+ and CD8+ blood T cells expanded clonally at 0.1 to 3.0 mg/kg.

The method was immunoSEQ multiplex PCR; TCRdb's version includes in-frame clones alone and lacks a portion of them. The sample holds 100,000 or so clones, around nine tenths seen once. As for this clone: Its matching antigen is unknown.

Germline V gene data show CDR1 as MNHEY and CDR2 as SVGAGI. The V and J ends lost 3 bases and 8 bases respectively, with 20 bases between them. The CDR3 has 16 residues. The TCR originated in an adult with an advanced solid tumor such as melanoma, head and neck, liver or kidney cancer. The chain carries TRBV6-5 and TRBJ2-1; no clear D. Specimen: CD4+ or CD8+ T cells sorted from blood, collected in a trial of the OX40 agonist ivuxolimab. CDR3 protein: CASSYSIGDPGDEQFF. CDR3 nucleotides: TGTGCCAGCAGTTATTCTATTGGAGACCCTGGGGATGAGCAGTTCTTC.